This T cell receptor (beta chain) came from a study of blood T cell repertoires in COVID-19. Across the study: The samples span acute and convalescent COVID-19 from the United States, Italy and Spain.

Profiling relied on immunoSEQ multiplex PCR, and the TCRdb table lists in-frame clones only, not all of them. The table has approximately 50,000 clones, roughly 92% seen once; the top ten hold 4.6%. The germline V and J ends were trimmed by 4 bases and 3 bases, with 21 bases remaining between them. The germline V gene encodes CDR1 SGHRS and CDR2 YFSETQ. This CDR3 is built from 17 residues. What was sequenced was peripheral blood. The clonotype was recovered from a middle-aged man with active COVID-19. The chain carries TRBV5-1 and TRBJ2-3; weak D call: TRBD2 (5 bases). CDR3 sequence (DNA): TGCGCCAGCAGCGGCTCGGGGAGCCGAGTCAGGACAGATACGCAGTATTTT. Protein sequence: CASSGSGSRVRTDTQYF.